This is a list of T cell receptor beta chains from one sample in a study of blood T cell repertoires in COVID-19. TCRdb keeps only in-frame clones here, not all; method: immunoSEQ multiplex PCR. This sample has 120,000 or so clones, with under 85% found just once. Sample: peripheral blood. The receptors were gathered from a man between 60 and 75 years old with acute or convalescent COVID-19. The CDR3 runs from the conserved cysteine through the conserved F or W. D genes are given only for firm matches. Some rows have no size entry. The others give once, few or many, or a class for an expanded clone.

V	J	size	D	DNA	CDR3
TRBV9	TRBJ2-2	NA	TRBD2	TGTGCCAGCAGCGCTTATAGGACTAGCGGAATCGCGAACACCGGGGAGCTGTTTTTT	CASSAYRTSGIANTGELFF
TRBV5-4	TRBJ2-3	NA	TRBD1	TGTGCCAGCAGCTCACCGGGACAGGGCACAGATACGCAGTATTTT	CASSSPGQGTDTQYF
TRBV25-1	TRBJ2-5	NA	TRBD2	TGTGCCAGCAGCCCCGGACTAGCGGGAGAAGAGACCCAGTACTTC	CASSPGLAGEETQYF
TRBV7-3	TRBJ1-4	NA	NA	TGTGCCAGCAGCTTATTCGGGAGAGGAGAAAAACTGTTTTTT	CASSLFGRGEKLFF
TRBV7-9	TRBJ1-1	NA	TRBD1	TGTGCCAGCAGCGCACAGGGGGCGTACACTGAAGCTTTCTTT	CASSAQGAYTEAFF
TRBV25-1	TRBJ1-5	NA	NA	TGTGCCAGCAGTGAATATTCTGGGGGGTTCAATCAGCCCCAGCATTTT	CASSEYSGGFNQPQHF
TRBV28	TRBJ1-5	NA	TRBD1	TGTGCCAGCAGTTTATTTACCGGGACAGTGGATCAGCCCCAGCATTTT	CASSLFTGTVDQPQHF
TRBV24-1	TRBJ1-5	NA	NA	TGTGCCACCAGTGATTCGAGGGTCGGGGGTTTCGATCAGCCCCAGCATTTT	CATSDSRVGGFDQPQHF
TRBV27	TRBJ2-7	NA	NA	TGTGCCAGCAGTGGACAGAACTCCTACGAGCAGTACTTC	CASSGQNSYEQYF
TRBV24-1	TRBJ1-1	NA	NA	TGTGCCACCAGTGAAACAGGGTACACTGAAGCTTTCTTT	CATSETGYTEAFF
TRBV7-3	TRBJ2-2	NA	TRBD1	TGTGCCAGCAGCCCACAGGGGCGAGTCACCGGGGAGCTGTTTTTT	CASSPQGRVTGELFF
TRBV5-8	TRBJ2-1	NA	NA	TGTGCCAGCAGCGACTCGGTCAGCCGATCCTACAATGAGCAGTTCTTC	CASSDSVSRSYNEQFF
TRBV9	TRBJ1-4	NA	NA	TGTGCCAGCAGCGTAGCGGAGGGGCCGCCTAATGAAAAACTGTTTTTT	CASSVAEGPPNEKLFF
TRBV6-2/TRBV6-3	TRBJ2-7	NA	TRBD2	TGTGCCAGCAGTTACCCGAAACTATGGACTAGCGGAAGTCACTACGAGCAGTACTTC	CASSYPKLWTSGSHYEQYF
TRBV13	TRBJ2-3	NA	NA	TGTGCCAGCAGCTTAAGCCAGGCGACAGATACGCAGTATTTT	CASSLSQATDTQYF
TRBV29-1	TRBJ1-2	NA	TRBD1	TGCAGCGTAGCAACGACAGGGGCCGACACCTTC	CSVATTGADTF
TRBV27	TRBJ1-6	NA	NA	TGTGCCAGCAGTGACCGGCGGACAGCTCCGGTTAATTCACCCCTCCACTTT	CASSDRRTAPVNSPLHF
TRBV28	TRBJ1-5	NA	NA	TGTGCCAGCAGTTTGCCCCGGGAGGGCAGGCAGCCCCAGCATTTT	CASSLPREGRQPQHF
TRBV2	TRBJ1-3	NA	NA	TGTGCCAGCCCCGGGGTAACTGGAAACACCATATATTTT	CASPGVTGNTIYF
TRBV5-5	TRBJ1-2	NA	NA	TGTGCCAGCAGCTTGGCAGGGGAATATGGCTACACCTTC	CASSLAGEYGYTF
TRBV6-5	TRBJ2-1	once	NA	TGTGCCAGCAGCCCGACTATCTACAATGAGCAGTTCTTC	CASSPTIYNEQFF
TRBV13	TRBJ2-4	NA	TRBD2	TGTGCCAGCAGCTTACAGGCGGGAGGTAGCGGCATTCAGTACTTC	CASSLQAGGSGIQYF
TRBV10-2	TRBJ2-5	NA	TRBD1	TGCGCCAGCAGTGAGGTGGGCAGGGGGGAGACCCAGTACTTC	CASSEVGRGETQYF
TRBV9	TRBJ2-7	NA	TRBD2	TGTGCCAGCAGCCCCGAGGACAGCGGGAGGGCCTACGAGCAGTACTTC	CASSPEDSGRAYEQYF
TRBV2	TRBJ1-2	NA	TRBD1	TGTGCCAGCACGAGGACAGGGGGCGATGGCTACACCTTC	CASTRTGGDGYTF
TRBV23-1	TRBJ2-6	NA	NA	TGCGCCAGCAGTTTTAGGCGGGTTTCTGGGGCCAACGTCCTGACTTTC	CASSFRRVSGANVLTF
TRBV5-5	TRBJ2-7	NA	NA	TGTGCCAGCACCGGGGCCGGGACACTGAGCTCCTACGAGCAGTACTTC	CASTGAGTLSSYEQYF
TRBV6-4	TRBJ2-3	NA	TRBD2	TGTGCCAGCAGTACTAGCGGGGAGGGCACAGATACGCAGTATTTT	CASSTSGEGTDTQYF
TRBV7-8	TRBJ2-1	few	TRBD2	TGTGCCAGCAGCCCGCCCCGGGAGGGCCGCAATGAGCAGTTCTTC	CASSPPREGRNEQFF
TRBV28	TRBJ1-2	NA	TRBD1	TGTGCCAGCAGTCTTTATAAGGGGGCAAATGGCTACACCTTC	CASSLYKGANGYTF
TRBV2	TRBJ2-5	NA	TRBD1	TGTGCCAGCAGAAGGGGACAGGGGGAGACCCAGTACTTC	CASRRGQGETQYF